These 10 T cell receptor beta chains originate from one sample sequenced in a study of blood T cell repertoires in COVID-19. Sequenced by immunoSEQ multiplex PCR; TCRdb stores in-frame clones only, minus some. The sample lists some 270,000 clones; roughly 85% were seen once. The sample was peripheral blood. These receptors all come from a woman in her 70s with acute or convalescent COVID-19.

The table lists this clone with a few counts. The rearrangement joins TRBV5-1 to TRBJ1-3; 8 bases fit TRBD1. This CDR3 has 14 amino acids. Germline lookup yields CDR1 SGHRS and CDR2 YFSETQ. With V trimmed by 3 bases and J by 8 bases, 7 bases remained unmatched. CDR3 region: CASSSRGRQDTIYF. The CDR3 nucleotides read TGCGCCAGCAGCTCCAGGGGGCGGCAGGACACCATATATTTT.

In this sample, this clone turned up once. The chain uses TRBV15 and TRBJ1-1; no reliable D call. This CDR3 is 16 amino acids long. The germline V and J ends were trimmed by 1 base and 6 bases, with 18 bases remaining between them. From germline, CDR1 is LNHNV and CDR2 YYDKDF (reference sequence). This chain's CDR3 is CATSRGRVLSKPEAFF. The CDR3 DNA follows: TGTGCCACCAGCAGAGGTCGGGTACTCAGTAAGCCTGAAGCTTTCTTT.

This chain joins TRBV21-1 and TRBJ1-3; the table gives TRBD1 as D, unverified against the DNA. TRBV21-1 is given as a pseudogene. This CDR3 is 17 amino acids long. The CDR3, as DNA: TGTGCCAGCAGCAAAAATACCCCGAACAGGGGGCTTAACACCATATATTTT. This sequence encodes CASSKNTPNRGLNTIYF.

The count of this clone is one. The chain combines TRBV29-1 with TRBJ1-2; D possibly corresponds to TRBD1 (6 bases). V was shortened by 7 bases and J by 6 bases, with 9 bases between the two germline ends. This CDR3 contains 10 residues. Germline V gene data show CDR1 as SQVTM and CDR2 as ANQGSEA. The CDR3 loop reads CSAGDNGYTF. For the CDR3, the DNA is TGCAGCGCGGGGGACAATGGCTACACCTTC. The full variable domain, with the rest looked up from reference TRBV29-1 and TRBJ1-2, is SAVISQKPSRDICQRGTSLTIQCQVDSQVTMMFWYRQQPGQSLTLIATANQGSEATYESGFVIDKFPISRPNLTFSTLTVSNMSPEDSSIYLCSAGDNGYTFGSGTRLTVV.

CDR3 protein: CASSQDRRGGVGGNTIYF. The CDR3 DNA sequence: TGCGCCAGCAGCCAAGATAGGCGGGGAGGGGTCGGGGGAAACACCATATATTTT. This rearrangement joins TRBV4-1 to TRBJ1-3; weak D call: TRBD1 (5 bases). The CDR3 is made up of 18 amino acids. Germline lookup yields CDR1 MGHRA and CDR2 YSYEKL. V lost 0 bases and J 4 bases, leaving 19 bases between the germline ends.

The chain carries TRBV6-5 and TRBJ1-1, with a tentative D call TRBD1 (5 bases). V shed 6 bases and J shed 6 bases, with 14 bases lying between them. From germline, CDR1 is MNHEY and CDR2 SVGAGI. The CDR3 extends over 13 amino acids. CDR3 sequence: CASSPGGSPEAFF. CDR3 nucleotides: TGTGCCAGCAGCCCCGGGGGGAGTCCTGAAGCTTTCTTT.

The chain carries TRBV12-5 and TRBJ2-2; 10 bases match TRBD1. The germline V gene encodes CDR1 LGHNT and CDR2 FRNRAP. J lost 4 bases, V lost 6 bases, and 5 bases had no gene match. The CDR3 is 15 amino acids. DNA of the CDR3: TGTGCTAGTGGCACGACAGGGGGCTTCACCGGGGAGCTGTTTTTT. Its protein is CASGTTGGFTGELFF.

This clone has just a few counts. V is TRBV7-9 and J is TRBJ1-5, with D possibly TRBD1 on 5 matching bases. V was trimmed by 4 bases and J by 3 bases, leaving 19 bases between them. The germline V gene encodes CDR1 SEHNR and CDR2 FQNEAQ (reference sequence). CDR3 length: 17 residues. The CDR3 is CASSSGTGMGLNQPQHF. In DNA, the CDR3 is TGTGCCAGCAGCTCCGGGACGGGGATGGGACTCAATCAGCCCCAGCATTTT.

This clone appeared a single time. This rearrangement joins TRBV15 to TRBJ2-4; 8 bases align to TRBD1. The V segment lost 1 base and the J segment 10 bases; nucleotides outside the gene matches: 3. The CDR3 sequence is 13 residues long. CDR1 and CDR2 from the germline V gene are LNHNV and YYDKDF (reference sequence). The CDR3 here is CATSRGGDRIQYF. CDR3 nucleotide sequence: TGTGCCACCAGCAGAGGGGGGGACAGGATTCAGTACTTC.

The chain has TRBV29-1 and TRBJ2-2; 15 bases are shared with TRBD2. The CDR3 loop spans 15 amino acids. The ends lost 6 bases at V and 6 bases at J; junction bases unmatched: 5. Germline V gene lookup returns CDR1 SQVTM and CDR2 ANQGSEA. This CDR3 is CSVRGLAGGPGELFF. CDR3 coding DNA: TGCAGCGTCCGCGGACTAGCGGGGGGGCCCGGGGAGCTGTTTTTT.